This T cell receptor beta chain is drawn from a study of breast tumors, draining lymph nodes, adjacent tissues. There are many counts of this clonotype. Its antigen is currently unknown. TCRdb analysed the multiplex PCR reads with MiXCR anew, one entry per CDR3 protein. The data hold around 130,000 distinct CDR3 sequences, with about 20% observed a single time. Notes on the study in general: Tumor repertoires ranked between lymph nodes and nontumor tissue in diversity, with V and J gene preferences. The data were judged consistent with most tumor T cells coming from lymph node and expanding in tumor. The lymph node origin of tumor T cells was framed as consistent with a hypothesis, not demonstrated.

Breast cancer patients provided tissue from their axillary draining lymph nodes. The CDR3 spans 13 residues. Trimming removed 8 bases at V and 1 base at J, with 13 bases between. CDR1 is SQVTM and CDR2 is ANQGSEA in the germline V gene. This receptor was identified in a female donor with breast cancer. Some clones in this sample may be carry-over from other donors' samples. Sequenced input: axillary lymph node tissue. The genes are TRBV29-1 and TRBJ2-3, with D tentatively TRBD1 or TRBD2 (5 bases each). The CDR3 DNA is TGCAGCCTACTCCTGGGGGGCACAGATACGCAGTATTTT. It is translated as CSLLLGGTDTQYF.